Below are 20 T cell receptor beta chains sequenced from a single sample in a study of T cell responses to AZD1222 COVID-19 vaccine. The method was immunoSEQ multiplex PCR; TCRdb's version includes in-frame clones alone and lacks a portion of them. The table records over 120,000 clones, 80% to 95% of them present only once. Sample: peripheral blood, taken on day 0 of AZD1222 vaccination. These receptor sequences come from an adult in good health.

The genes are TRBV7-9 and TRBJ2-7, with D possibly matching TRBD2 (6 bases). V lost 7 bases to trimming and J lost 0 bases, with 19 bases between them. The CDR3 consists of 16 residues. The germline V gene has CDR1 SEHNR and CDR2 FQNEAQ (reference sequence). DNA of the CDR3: TGTGCCAGCACCTCATGGGGTCAGGAGGGCTCCTACGAGCAGTACTTC. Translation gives CASTSWGQEGSYEQYF.

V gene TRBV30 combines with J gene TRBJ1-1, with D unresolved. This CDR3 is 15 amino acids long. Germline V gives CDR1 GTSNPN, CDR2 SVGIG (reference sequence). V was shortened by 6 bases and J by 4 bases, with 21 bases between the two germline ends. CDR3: CACQPAAALSTEAFF. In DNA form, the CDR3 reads TGTGCCTGCCAACCGGCGGCCGCTTTGAGCACTGAAGCTTTCTTT.

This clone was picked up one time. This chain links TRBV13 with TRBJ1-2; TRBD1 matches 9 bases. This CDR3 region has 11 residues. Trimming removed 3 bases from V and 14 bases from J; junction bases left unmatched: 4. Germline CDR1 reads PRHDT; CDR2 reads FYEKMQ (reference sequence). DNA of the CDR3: TGTGCCAGCAGCTTGGGGACAGGGAGGACCTTC. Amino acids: CASSLGTGRTF.

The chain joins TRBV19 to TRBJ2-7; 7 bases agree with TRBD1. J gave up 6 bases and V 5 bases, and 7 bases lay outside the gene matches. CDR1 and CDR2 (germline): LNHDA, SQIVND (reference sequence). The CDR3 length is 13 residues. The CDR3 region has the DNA TGTGCCAGTAGTCCGAGAGGACAGGTCGAGCAGTACTTC. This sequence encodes CASSPRGQVEQYF.

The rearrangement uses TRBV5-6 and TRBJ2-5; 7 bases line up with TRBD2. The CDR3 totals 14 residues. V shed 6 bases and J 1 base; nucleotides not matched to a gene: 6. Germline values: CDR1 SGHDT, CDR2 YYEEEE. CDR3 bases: TGTGCCAGCATGGCCCCGGGGGGCCAAGAGACCCAGTACTTC. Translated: CASMAPGGQETQYF.

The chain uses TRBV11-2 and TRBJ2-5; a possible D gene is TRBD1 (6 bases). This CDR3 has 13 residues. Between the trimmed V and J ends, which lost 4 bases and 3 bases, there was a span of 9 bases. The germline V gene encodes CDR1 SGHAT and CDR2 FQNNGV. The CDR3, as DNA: TGTGCCAGCAGCTCCCAGGGGAAAGAGACCCAGTACTTC. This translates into CASSSQGKETQYF.

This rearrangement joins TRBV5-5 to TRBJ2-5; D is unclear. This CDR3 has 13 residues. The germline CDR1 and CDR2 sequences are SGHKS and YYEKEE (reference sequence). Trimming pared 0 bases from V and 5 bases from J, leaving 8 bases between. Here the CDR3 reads CASSLGARETQYF. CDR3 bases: TGTGCCAGCAGCTTGGGAGCCCGGGAGACCCAGTACTTC.

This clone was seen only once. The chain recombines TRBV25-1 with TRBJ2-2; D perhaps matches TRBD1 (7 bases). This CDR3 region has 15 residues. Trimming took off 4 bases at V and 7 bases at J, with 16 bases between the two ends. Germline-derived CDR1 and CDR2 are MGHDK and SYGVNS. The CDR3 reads CASSGRQGGHGELFF. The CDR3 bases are TGTGCCAGCAGTGGCCGACAGGGAGGTCACGGGGAGCTGTTTTTT. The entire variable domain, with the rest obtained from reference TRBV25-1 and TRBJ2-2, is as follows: EADIYQTPRYLVIGTGKKITLECSQTMGHDKMYWYQQDPGMELHLIHYSYGVNSTEKGDLSSESTVSRIRTEHFPLTLESARPSHTSQYLCASSGRQGGHGELFFGEGSRLTVL.

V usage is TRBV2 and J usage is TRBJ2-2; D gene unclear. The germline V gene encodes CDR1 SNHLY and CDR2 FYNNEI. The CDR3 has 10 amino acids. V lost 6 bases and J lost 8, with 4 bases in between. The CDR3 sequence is CASRKGELFF. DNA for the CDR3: TGTGCCAGCAGAAAAGGGGAGCTGTTTTTT.

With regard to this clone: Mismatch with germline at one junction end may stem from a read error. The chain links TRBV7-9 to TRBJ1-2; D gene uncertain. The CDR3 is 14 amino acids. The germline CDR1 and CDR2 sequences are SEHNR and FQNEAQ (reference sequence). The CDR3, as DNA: TGTGCCAGCAGTTTAGAGCGCATATTTGGTGGCTACACCTTC. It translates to CASSLERIFGGYTF.

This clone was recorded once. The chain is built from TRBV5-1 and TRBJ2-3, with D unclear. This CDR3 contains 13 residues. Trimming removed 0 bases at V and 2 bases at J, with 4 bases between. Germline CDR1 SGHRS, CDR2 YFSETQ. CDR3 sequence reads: CASSLGDTDTQYF. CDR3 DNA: TGCGCCAGCAGCTTGGGGGACACAGATACGCAGTATTTT.

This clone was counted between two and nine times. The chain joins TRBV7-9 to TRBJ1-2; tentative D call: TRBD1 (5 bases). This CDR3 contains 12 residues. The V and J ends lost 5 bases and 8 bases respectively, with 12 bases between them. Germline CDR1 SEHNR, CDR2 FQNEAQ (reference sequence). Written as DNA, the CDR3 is TGTGCCAGCAGCATCGGGACCCAAGGCTACACCTTC. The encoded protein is CASSIGTQGYTF.

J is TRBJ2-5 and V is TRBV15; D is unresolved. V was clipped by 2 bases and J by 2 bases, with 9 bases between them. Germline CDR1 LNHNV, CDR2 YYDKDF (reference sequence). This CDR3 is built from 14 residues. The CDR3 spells CATSRRLSQETQYF. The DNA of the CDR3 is TGTGCCACCAGCAGAAGACTGTCACAAGAGACCCAGTACTTC.

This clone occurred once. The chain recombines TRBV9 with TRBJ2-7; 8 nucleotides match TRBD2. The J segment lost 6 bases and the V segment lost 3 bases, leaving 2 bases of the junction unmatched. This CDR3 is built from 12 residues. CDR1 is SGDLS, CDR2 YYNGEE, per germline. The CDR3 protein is CASSALAGEQYF. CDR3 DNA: TGTGCCAGCAGCGCCCTAGCGGGCGAGCAGTACTTC.

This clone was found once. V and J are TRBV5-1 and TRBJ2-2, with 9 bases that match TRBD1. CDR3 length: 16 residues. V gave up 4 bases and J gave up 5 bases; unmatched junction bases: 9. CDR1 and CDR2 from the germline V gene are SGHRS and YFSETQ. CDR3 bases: TGCGCCAGCAGCCGGACCGGGACAGGGAGGACCGGGGAGCTGTTTTTT. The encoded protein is CASSRTGTGRTGELFF.

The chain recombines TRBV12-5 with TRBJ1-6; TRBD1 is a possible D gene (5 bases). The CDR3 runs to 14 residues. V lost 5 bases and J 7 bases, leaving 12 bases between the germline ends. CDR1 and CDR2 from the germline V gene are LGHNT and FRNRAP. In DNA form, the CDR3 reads TGTGCTAGTGGTCTACGGGGCACCAATTCACCCCTCCACTTT. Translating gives CASGLRGTNSPLHF.

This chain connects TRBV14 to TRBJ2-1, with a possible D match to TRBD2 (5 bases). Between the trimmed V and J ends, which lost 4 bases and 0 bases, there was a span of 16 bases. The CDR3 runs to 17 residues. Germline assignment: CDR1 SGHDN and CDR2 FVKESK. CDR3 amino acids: CASSPRKGGYSYNEQFF. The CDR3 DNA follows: TGTGCCAGCAGCCCCAGGAAAGGCGGGTACTCCTACAATGAGCAGTTCTTC.

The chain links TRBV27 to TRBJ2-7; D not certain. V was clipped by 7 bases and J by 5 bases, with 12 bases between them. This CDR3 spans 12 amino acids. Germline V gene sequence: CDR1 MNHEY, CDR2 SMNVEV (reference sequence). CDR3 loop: CASTGSRHEQYF. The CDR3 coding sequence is TGTGCCAGCACCGGAAGTCGCCACGAGCAGTACTTC.

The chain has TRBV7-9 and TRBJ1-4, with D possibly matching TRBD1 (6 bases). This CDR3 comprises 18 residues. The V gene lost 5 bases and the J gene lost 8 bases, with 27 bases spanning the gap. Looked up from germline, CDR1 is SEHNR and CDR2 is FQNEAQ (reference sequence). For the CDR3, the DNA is TGTGCCAGCAGCCATTCACCGTTCCCAGGGGAAGAGGGCGAAAAACTGTTTTTT. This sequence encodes CASSHSPFPGEEGEKLFF.

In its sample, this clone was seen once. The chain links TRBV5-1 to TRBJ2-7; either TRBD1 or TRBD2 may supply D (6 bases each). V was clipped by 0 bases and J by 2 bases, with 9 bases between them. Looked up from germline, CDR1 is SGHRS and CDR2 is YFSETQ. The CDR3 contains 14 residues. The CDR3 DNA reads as TGCGCCAGCAGCTTGGCGGGGGCGACCTACGAGCAGTACTTC. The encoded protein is CASSLAGATYEQYF.